The 28 T cell receptor beta chains below all came from one sample that was sequenced in a study of liver allograft versus peripheral blood T cells. For the study at large: Transplanted livers and recipients' peripheral blood had their T cell receptor repertoires compared.

From the reads, TCRdb called clonotypes with MiXCR, one entry per CDR3 protein. Of a few thousand distinct CDR3 sequences listed, 14% were seen once; the top ten hold 2.5% to 3%. Receptor source: a human patient who had a liver transplant. Some T cells may have come from the graft donor.

The chain couples TRBV3-2 to TRBJ1-5. TRBV3-2 is a listed pseudogene. The CDR3 covers 17 residues. This chain's CDR3 is CASSQESQGMDNQPQHF. The CDR3 DNA reads TGTGCCAGCAGCCAAGAATCTCAAGGAATGGACAATCAGCCCCAGCATTTT.

This clonotype was seen at least ten times. This sequence joins TRBV12-3 or TRBV12-4 and TRBJ2-7; 7 bases are shared with TRBD1. The CDR3 has 15 amino acids. J gave up 4 bases and V 6 bases, and 12 bases lay outside the gene matches. This CDR3 reads CASRLALGTAYEQYF. The CDR3 DNA reads as TGTGCCAGCAGACTTGCCTTGGGGACAGCATACGAGCAGTACTTC.

This clonotype was counted at least ten times. The chain recombines TRBV15 with TRBJ2-1, with 9 bases that match TRBD1. The junction had 13 bases not matched to a gene; V was cut back by 4 bases and J by 6 bases. There are 17 residues in the CDR3. Germline V CDR1 and CDR2: LNHNV, YYDKDF (reference sequence). The CDR3 nucleotides are TGTGCCACCAGCAAATCTTATTCCGGGACAGGGACCAATGAGCAGTTCTTC. This translates into CATSKSYSGTGTNEQFF.

This clonotype is termed medium-sized. The rearrangement links TRBV28 to TRBJ1-2; D is unclear. Trimming removed 3 bases from V and 1 base from J, with 3 bases in between. The CDR3 length is 12 residues. Germline lookup yields CDR1 MDHEN and CDR2 SYDVKM. CDR3: CASSFRNYGYTF. In DNA, the CDR3 is TGTGCCAGCAGTTTCCGTAACTATGGCTACACCTTC.

This chain uses TRBV12-3 or TRBV12-4 with TRBJ2-1; TRBD1 matches at 8 bases. The J segment lost 7 bases and the V segment lost 6 bases, leaving 11 bases of the junction unmatched. CDR3 length: 15 residues. CDR3 nucleotide sequence: TGTGCCAGCAGAAAAACAGGGGGATTTGGGAATGAGCAGTTCTTC. Its translation: CASRKTGGFGNEQFF.

By share of the sample, this clonotype is medium-sized. CDR3 sequence reads: CASSPPGGSYEQYF. The CDR3 DNA reads as TGTGCCAGCTCACCACCGGGCGGGAGCTACGAGCAGTACTTC. The chain recombines TRBV18 with TRBJ2-7, with 7 nucleotides matching TRBD2. Trimming cost V 0 bases and J 3 bases; bases outside gene matches: 2. CDR3 size: 14 residues. Germline V lookup: CDR1 KGHSH, CDR2 LQKENI. The variable domain in full, with the rest retrieved from reference TRBV18 and TRBJ2-7, is NAGVMQNPRHLVRRRGQEARLRCSPMKGHSHVYWYRQLPEEGLKFMVYLQKENIIDESGMPKERFSAEFPKEGPSILRIQQVVRGDSAAYFCASSPPGGSYEQYFGPGTRLTVT.

By frequency in the sample, this clonotype is medium-sized. The chain recombines TRBV15 with TRBJ1-1, with D perhaps matching TRBD1 (6 bases). From germline, CDR1 is LNHNV and CDR2 YYDKDF (reference sequence). The CDR3 has 16 amino acids. The V end lost 0 bases, the J end lost 4 bases, and 15 bases lay between the germline ends. In DNA, the CDR3 is TGTGCCACCAGCAGAGATGGGGCCAGGGGTGGCACTGAAGCTTTCTTT. As protein: CATSRDGARGGTEAFF.

The chain recombines TRBV18 with TRBJ1-1, with 8 bases matching TRBD1. Trimming cost V 4 bases and J 1 base; bases outside gene matches: 8. The CDR3 covers 16 residues. Germline CDR1 and CDR2: KGHSH and LQKENI. CDR3 region: CASSLIRQGRNTEAFF. For the CDR3, the DNA is TGTGCCAGCTCACTAATCAGACAGGGGAGGAACACTGAAGCTTTCTTT.

In this sample, this clonotype is medium-sized. The V and J genes are TRBV28 and TRBJ1-4; 7 nucleotides agree with TRBD1. Germline lookup yields CDR1 MDHEN and CDR2 SYDVKM. The CDR3 loop spans 16 amino acids. V dropped 4 bases and J dropped 8; count of bases not matched to a gene: 13. The CDR3 here is CASSSPSQGRREKLFF. As DNA, the CDR3 is TGTGCCAGCAGTTCCCCTTCACAGGGGCGCAGGGAAAAACTGTTTTTT.

This clonotype is deemed medium-sized. This chain uses TRBV15 with TRBJ2-7; 8 bases fit TRBD2. CDR1 is LNHNV, CDR2 YYDKDF, per germline (reference sequence). This CDR3 spans 15 amino acids. Trimming took 0 bases from V and 4 from J; bases not matched to a gene: 5. In DNA form, the CDR3 reads TGTGCCACCAGCAGAGAGAGTAGCGGGACATACGAGCAGTACTTC. It yields the protein CATSRESSGTYEQYF.

This clonotype qualifies as medium-sized. The chain recombines TRBV6-5 with TRBJ2-7, with a weak D call TRBD1 (6 bases). This CDR3 has 15 residues. Germline-derived CDR1 and CDR2 are MNHEY and SVGAGI. Trimming shortened V by 4 bases and J by 2 bases, and 15 bases separated the two germline ends. Here the CDR3 reads CASSFDRTQPYEQYF. In DNA form, the CDR3 reads TGTGCCAGCAGTTTCGACAGGACCCAACCCTACGAGCAGTACTTC.

The chain has TRBV30 and TRBJ1-6; no clear D gene. This CDR3 has 14 residues. In germline, CDR1 is GTSNPN, CDR2 SVGIG (reference sequence). The V and J ends lost 4 bases and 9 bases respectively, with 16 bases between them. CDR3 DNA: TGTGCCTGGATAAGATCGGGTAGCAGTTCACCCCTCCACTTT. Encoded protein: CAWIRSGSSSPLHF.

This clonotype rates as medium-sized. The genes are TRBV5-5 and TRBJ1-2; TRBD1 is a possible D gene (5 bases). The CDR3 has 14 amino acids. The germline V gene has CDR1 SGHKS and CDR2 YYEKEE (reference sequence). Trimming removed 4 bases from V and 7 bases from J, with 17 bases in between. The DNA of the CDR3 is TGTGCCAGCAGCCCCGGGGGGGTTACCGGTGGCTACACCTTC. Amino acids: CASSPGGVTGGYTF.

A word on this clonotype: A read error may produce the germline difference seen at one junction end. CDR3 coding DNA: TGTACCAGTAGCTTGACTCGGGGTTTTCCCTACAATGAGCAGTTCTTC. Amino acids: CTSSLTRGFPYNEQFF. The rearrangement uses TRBV19 and TRBJ2-1; a possible D gene is TRBD2 (5 bases). Germline V gene data show CDR1 as LNHDA and CDR2 as SQIVND (reference sequence). This CDR3 has 16 amino acids.

This clonotype was seen only a few times. The chain links TRBV12-3 or TRBV12-4 to TRBJ2-7, with D possibly being TRBD2 (5 bases). CDR3 length: 14 amino acids. Trimming pared 3 bases from V and 3 bases from J, leaving 12 bases between. In DNA, the CDR3 is TGTGCCAGCAGTTTGGCGGGTAGGATCTACGAGCAGTACTTC. It encodes CASSLAGRIYEQYF.

This clonotype was counted only a few times. V usage is TRBV30 and J usage is TRBJ2-1; D is ambiguous. Trimming removed 0 bases from V and 5 bases from J, with 5 bases in between. In germline, CDR1 is GTSNPN, CDR2 SVGIG (reference sequence). This CDR3 region has 12 residues. CDR3 region: CAWSVNNNEQFF. CDR3 nucleotide sequence: TGTGCCTGGAGTGTTAACAACAATGAGCAGTTCTTC. The full variable domain, in which reference TRBV30 and TRBJ2-1 provide the parts outside the CDR3, is SQTIHQWPATLVQPVGSPLSLECTVEGTSNPNLYWYRQAAGRGLQLLFYSVGIGQISSEVPQNLSASRPQDRQFILSSKKLLLSDSGFYLCAWSVNNNEQFFGPGTRLTVL.

In its sample, this clonotype ranks as medium-sized. The gene calls are TRBV5-6 and TRBJ2-7; D tentatively fits TRBD1 or TRBD2 (5 bases each). Per germline, CDR1 SGHDT and CDR2 YYEEEE. The V end lost 3 bases, the J end lost 2 bases, and 15 bases lay between the germline ends. The CDR3 is made up of 15 amino acids. The CDR3, as DNA: TGTGCCAGCAGCTGGGGGTTGGACCCTACCTACGAGCAGTACTTC. Its protein is CASSWGLDPTYEQYF. The whole variable domain, filled in from reference TRBV5-6 and TRBJ2-7, reads DAGVTQSPTHLIKTRGQQVTLRCSPKSGHDTVSWYQQALGQGPQFIFQYYEEEERQRGNFPDRFSGHQFPNYSSELNVNALLLGDSALYLCASSWGLDPTYEQYFGPGTRLTVT.

This clonotype was recorded many times. The genes are TRBV7-2 and TRBJ2-7, with 8 positions matching TRBD1. Germline CDR1 is SGHTA and CDR2 is FQGNSA. Trimming removed 4 bases from V and 3 bases from J; junction bases left unmatched: 2. CDR3 size: 13 residues. CDR3 nucleotides: TGTGCCAGCAGCTGGGGGACAGGCTACGAGCAGTACTTC. Translating gives CASSWGTGYEQYF.

The chain carries TRBV18 and TRBJ1-5; 10 positions agree with TRBD1. The CDR3 consists of 14 residues. Germline V gene lookup returns CDR1 KGHSH and CDR2 LQKENI. Losses at the gene ends were 6 bases for V and 5 bases for J; bases not matched to a gene: 4. DNA for the CDR3: TGTGCCAGCTCGACCGGACAGGGGGATCAGCCCCAGCATTTT. Translating gives CASSTGQGDQPQHF. The whole variable domain, filled in from reference TRBV18 and TRBJ1-5, reads NAGVMQNPRHLVRRRGQEARLRCSPMKGHSHVYWYRQLPEEGLKFMVYLQKENIIDESGMPKERFSAEFPKEGPSILRIQQVVRGDSAAYFCASSTGQGDQPQHFGDGTRLSIL.

The rearrangement uses TRBV28 and TRBJ2-7; 7 bases are shared with TRBD1. The CDR3 has 14 amino acids. In germline, CDR1 is MDHEN, CDR2 SYDVKM. V shed 4 bases and J 4 bases; nucleotides not matched to a gene: 7. The CDR3 region is CASSSGTEPYEQYF. Here the CDR3 DNA reads TGTGCCAGCAGTTCCGGGACAGAGCCTTACGAGCAGTACTTC.

This clonotype is categorized as medium-sized. The chain employs TRBV28 and TRBJ1-2; D may be TRBD1 (5 bases). V was clipped by 3 bases and J by 8 bases, with 22 bases between them. CDR1 and CDR2 from the germline V gene are MDHEN and SYDVKM. This CDR3 spans 16 amino acids. The CDR3 DNA is TGTGCCAGCAGTTTTTACCAGGGACTTTCTACGCAGGGCTACACCTTC. It yields the protein CASSFYQGLSTQGYTF.

For the CDR3, the DNA is TGCAGTGCGGGAGTTAGCGGAGGGTACGAGCAGTACTTC. Protein: CSAGVSGGYEQYF. The chain has TRBV20-1 and TRBJ2-7; D perhaps matches TRBD2 (6 bases). This CDR3 comprises 13 residues. With 6 bases removed from V and 4 bases from J, the gap between germline ends came to 16 bases. Germline assignment: CDR1 DFQATT and CDR2 SNEGSKA (reference sequence).

This clonotype came up many times. The chain carries TRBV27 and TRBJ2-1, with D perhaps TRBD2 (5 bases). Germline CDR1 MNHEY, CDR2 SMNVEV (reference sequence). The CDR3 runs to 16 residues. Trimming cost V 5 bases and J 3 bases, with 17 bases left between them. CDR3 residues: CASSPTSIGFYNEQFF. The CDR3 bases are TGTGCCAGCAGTCCCACTAGTATCGGCTTCTACAATGAGCAGTTCTTC.

In this sample, this clonotype is medium-sized. This chain's CDR3 is CASSQDLLTRPAFF. CDR3 DNA sequence: TGTGCCAGCAGCCAAGATCTCCTCACTAGGCCAGCTTTCTTT. The rearrangement uses TRBV14 and TRBJ1-1; D is unresolved. Germline V gene sequence: CDR1 SGHDN, CDR2 FVKESK. CDR3 size: 14 residues. Deletions cut 0 bases from V and 10 bases from J, with 15 bases between.

This clonotype rates as medium-sized. The chain couples TRBV10-3 to TRBJ2-7; TRBD2 aligns across 8 bases. The germline CDR1 and CDR2 sequences are ENHRY and SYGVKD. The CDR3 spans 16 residues. The V segment lost 3 bases and the J segment 2 bases; nucleotides outside the gene matches: 9. Written as DNA, the CDR3 is TGTGCCATCAGTGAAGGGCGGGGGGCGAGGGCCTACGAGCAGTACTTC. Translating gives CAISEGRGARAYEQYF.

This chain links TRBV6-2 or TRBV6-3 with TRBJ2-3; 13 nucleotides agree with TRBD2. Germline CDR1 and CDR2: MNHEY and SVGEGT. V trimming: 6 bases; J trimming: 6 bases; junction bases outside the gene matches: 15. This CDR3 has 18 residues. CDR3 loop: CASRSPGAWTSGSDTQYF. In DNA form, the CDR3 reads TGTGCCAGCAGGTCCCCCGGTGCTTGGACTAGCGGGAGCGATACGCAGTATTTT.

By its share, this clonotype is medium-sized (0.01 to 0.1%). V gene TRBV7-2 combines with J gene TRBJ1-5, with a possible D match to TRBD1 (5 bases). CDR1 is SGHTA, CDR2 FQGNSA, per germline. Trimming cost V 1 base and J 5 bases, with 9 bases left between them. This CDR3 spans 14 amino acids. The CDR3 spells CASSLGQFYQPQHF. For the CDR3, the DNA is TGTGCCAGCAGCTTAGGACAGTTTTATCAGCCCCAGCATTTT.

By share, this clonotype ranks as medium-sized. The chain links TRBV18 to TRBJ1-1, with D maybe TRBD1 (6 bases). V was clipped by 2 bases and J by 3 bases, with 13 bases between them. Germline CDR1 and CDR2: KGHSH and LQKENI. CDR3 length: 15 amino acids. Here the CDR3 reads CASSPAGGRDTEAFF. CDR3 in DNA: TGTGCCAGCTCACCAGCGGGGGGCAGGGACACTGAAGCTTTCTTT.